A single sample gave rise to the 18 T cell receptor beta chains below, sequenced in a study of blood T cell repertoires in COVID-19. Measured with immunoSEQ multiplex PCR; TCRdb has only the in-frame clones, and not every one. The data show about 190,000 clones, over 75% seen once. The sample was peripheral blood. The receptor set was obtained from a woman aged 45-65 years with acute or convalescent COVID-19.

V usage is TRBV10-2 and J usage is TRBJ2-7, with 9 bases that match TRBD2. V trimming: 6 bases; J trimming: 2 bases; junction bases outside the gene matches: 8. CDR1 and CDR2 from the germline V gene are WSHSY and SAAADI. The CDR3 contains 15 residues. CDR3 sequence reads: CASRENGGGAYEQYF. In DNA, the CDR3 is TGCGCCAGCAGAGAAAATGGCGGGGGGGCCTACGAGCAGTACTTC.

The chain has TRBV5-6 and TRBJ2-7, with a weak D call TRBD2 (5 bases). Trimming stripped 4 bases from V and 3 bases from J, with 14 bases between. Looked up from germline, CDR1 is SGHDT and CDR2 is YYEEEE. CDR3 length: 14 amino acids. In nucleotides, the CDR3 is TGTGCCAGCAGCGCCAGGACTGAATTCTACGAGCAGTACTTC. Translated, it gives CASSARTEFYEQYF.

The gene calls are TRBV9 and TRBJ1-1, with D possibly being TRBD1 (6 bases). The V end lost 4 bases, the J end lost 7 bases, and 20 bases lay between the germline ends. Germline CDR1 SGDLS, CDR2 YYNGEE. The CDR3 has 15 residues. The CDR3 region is CASSPETGRSGEAFF. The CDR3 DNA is TGTGCCAGCAGCCCGGAGACAGGAAGGTCTGGTGAAGCTTTCTTT.

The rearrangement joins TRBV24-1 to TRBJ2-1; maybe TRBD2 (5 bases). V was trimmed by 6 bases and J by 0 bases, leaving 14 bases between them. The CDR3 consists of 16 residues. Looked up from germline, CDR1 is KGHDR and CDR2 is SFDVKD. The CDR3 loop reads CATSRETTSSYNEQFF. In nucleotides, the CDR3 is TGTGCCACCAGTAGGGAGACAACGAGCTCCTACAATGAGCAGTTCTTC.

As DNA, the CDR3 is TGCGCCAGCAGCCAGGGGACAGCTACCTACGAGCAGTACTTC. As protein: CASSQGTATYEQYF. This chain joins TRBV5-1 and TRBJ2-7; 7 bases match TRBD1. CDR1 and CDR2 (germline): SGHRS, YFSETQ. Trimming cost V 4 bases and J 2 bases; bases outside gene matches: 6. The CDR3 sequence is 14 residues long. Complete variable domain (other parts from reference TRBV5-1 and TRBJ2-7): KAGVTQTPRYLIKTRGQQVTLSCSPISGHRSVSWYQQTPGQGLQFLFEYFSETQRNKGNFPGRFSGRQFSNSRSEMNVSTLELGDSALYLCASSQGTATYEQYFGPGTRLTVT.

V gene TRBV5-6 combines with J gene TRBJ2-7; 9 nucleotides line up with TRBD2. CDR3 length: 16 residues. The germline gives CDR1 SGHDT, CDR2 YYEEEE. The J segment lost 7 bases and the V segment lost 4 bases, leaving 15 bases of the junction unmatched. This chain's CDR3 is CASSGGLGVAGVEQYF. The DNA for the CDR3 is TGTGCCAGCAGCGGCGGCCTTGGAGTAGCGGGAGTTGAGCAGTACTTC.

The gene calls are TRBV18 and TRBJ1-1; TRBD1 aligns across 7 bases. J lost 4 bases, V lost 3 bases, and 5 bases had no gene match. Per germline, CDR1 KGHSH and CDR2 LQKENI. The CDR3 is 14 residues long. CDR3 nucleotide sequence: TGTGCCAGCTCACCGACAGGGCTGGGCACTGAAGCTTTCTTT. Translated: CASSPTGLGTEAFF.

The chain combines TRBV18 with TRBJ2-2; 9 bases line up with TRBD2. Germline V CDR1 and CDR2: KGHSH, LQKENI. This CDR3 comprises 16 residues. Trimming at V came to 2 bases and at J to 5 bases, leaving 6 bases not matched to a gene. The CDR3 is CASSPSSGRGTGELFF. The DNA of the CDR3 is TGTGCCAGCTCACCAAGTAGCGGGAGAGGAACCGGGGAGCTGTTTTTT.

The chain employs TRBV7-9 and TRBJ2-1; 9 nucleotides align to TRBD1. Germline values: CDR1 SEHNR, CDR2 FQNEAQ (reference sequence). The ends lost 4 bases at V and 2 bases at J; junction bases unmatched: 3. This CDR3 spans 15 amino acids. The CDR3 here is CASSSGTGTYNEQFF. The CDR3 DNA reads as TGTGCCAGCAGCTCCGGGACAGGGACCTACAATGAGCAGTTCTTC. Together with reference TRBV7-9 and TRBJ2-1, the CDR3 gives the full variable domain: DTGVSQNPRHKITKRGQNVTFRCDPISEHNRLYWYRQTLGQGPEFLTYFQNEAQLEKSRLLSDRFSAERPKGSFSTLEIQRTEQGDSAMYLCASSSGTGTYNEQFFGPGTRLTVL.

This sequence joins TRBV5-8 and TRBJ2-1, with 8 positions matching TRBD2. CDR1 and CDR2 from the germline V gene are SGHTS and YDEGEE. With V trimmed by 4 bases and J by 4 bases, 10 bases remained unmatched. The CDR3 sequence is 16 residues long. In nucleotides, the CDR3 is TGTGCCAGCAGCGCCATCCTACCGGGGGGGTACAATGAGCAGTTCTTC. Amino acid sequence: CASSAILPGGYNEQFF.

The CDR3 DNA reads TGCGCCAGCAGCTCAGGGGCCGCCAGGCCAGATACGCAGTATTTT. Translated: CASSSGAARPDTQYF. V and J are TRBV5-1 and TRBJ2-3; a possible D gene is TRBD1 (6 bases). This CDR3 is 15 amino acids long. Germline V gene data show CDR1 as SGHRS and CDR2 as YFSETQ. Deletions cut 3 bases from V and 4 bases from J, with 15 bases between.

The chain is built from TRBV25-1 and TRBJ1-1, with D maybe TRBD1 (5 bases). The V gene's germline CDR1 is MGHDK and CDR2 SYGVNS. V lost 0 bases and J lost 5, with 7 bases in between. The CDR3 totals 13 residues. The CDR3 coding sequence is TGTGCCAGCAGTGAATACAGGGCTACTGAAGCTTTCTTT. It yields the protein CASSEYRATEAFF.

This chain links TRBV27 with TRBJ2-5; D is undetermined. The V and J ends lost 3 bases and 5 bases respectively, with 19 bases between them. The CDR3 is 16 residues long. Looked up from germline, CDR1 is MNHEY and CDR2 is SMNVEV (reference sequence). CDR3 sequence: CASSLKPLLPRETQYF. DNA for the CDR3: TGTGCCAGCAGTTTGAAACCTCTCCTTCCCCGGGAGACCCAGTACTTC.

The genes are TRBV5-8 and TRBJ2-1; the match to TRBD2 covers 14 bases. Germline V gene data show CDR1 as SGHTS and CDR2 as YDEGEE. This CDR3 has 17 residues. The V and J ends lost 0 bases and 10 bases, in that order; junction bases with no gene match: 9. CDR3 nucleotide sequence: TGTGCCAGCAGCTTGGGGACTAGCGGGAGGAATTCCCGGGAGCAGTTCTTC. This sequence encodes CASSLGTSGRNSREQFF.

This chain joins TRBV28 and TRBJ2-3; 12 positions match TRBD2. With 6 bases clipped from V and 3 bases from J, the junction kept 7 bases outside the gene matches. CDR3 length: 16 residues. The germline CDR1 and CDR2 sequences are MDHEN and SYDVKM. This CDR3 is CASSPTSGRSTDTQYF. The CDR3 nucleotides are TGTGCCAGCAGCCCAACTAGCGGGAGGTCGACAGATACGCAGTATTTT.

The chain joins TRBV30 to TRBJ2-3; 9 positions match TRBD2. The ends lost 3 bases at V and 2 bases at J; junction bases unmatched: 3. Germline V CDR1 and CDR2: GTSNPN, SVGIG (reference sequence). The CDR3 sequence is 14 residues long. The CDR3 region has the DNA TGTGCCTGGAGAGGCGGGGGGGCCACAGATACGCAGTATTTT. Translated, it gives CAWRGGGATDTQYF.

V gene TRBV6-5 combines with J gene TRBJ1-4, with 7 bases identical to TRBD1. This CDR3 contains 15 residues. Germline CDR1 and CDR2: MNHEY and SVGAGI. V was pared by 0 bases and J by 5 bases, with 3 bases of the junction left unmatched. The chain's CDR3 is CASSYSGTANEKLFF. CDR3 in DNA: TGTGCCAGCAGTTACTCCGGGACAGCAAATGAAAAACTGTTTTTT.

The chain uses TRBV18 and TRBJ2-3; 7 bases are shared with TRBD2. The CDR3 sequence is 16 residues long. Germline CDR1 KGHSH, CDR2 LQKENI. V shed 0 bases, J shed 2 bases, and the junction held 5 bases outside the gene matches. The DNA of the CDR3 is TGTGCCAGCTCACCACCAGGGAGGGACCTCACAGATACGCAGTATTTT. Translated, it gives CASSPPGRDLTDTQYF.